These T cell receptor beta chains were read from a single sample in a study of OX40 agonist ivuxolimab in advanced cancers. Repertoires were generated with immunoSEQ multiplex PCR, while TCRdb's copy carries only in-frame clones and drops some. The sample carries some 39,000 clones, 87% recorded once. This material consisted of CD4+ or CD8+ T cells sorted from blood, taken in a trial of the OX40 agonist ivuxolimab. These receptors were obtained from an adult with an advanced solid tumor such as melanoma, head and neck, liver or kidney cancer. Each CDR3 is given with its conserved first and last residue. D genes are given only for firm matches. The size of a clone is reported for some rows only, either as once, few or many, or as a class for expanded clones.

d_call | j_call | v_call | clone_size | cdr3_nt | cdr3_aa
NA | TRBJ2-2 | TRBV5-1 | NA | TGCGCCAGCACCCTTGGGACCGGGGAGCTGTTTTTT | CASTLGTGELFF
TRBD2 | TRBJ2-3 | TRBV11-3 | NA | TGTGCCAGCAGCTTAGGGGCGGGGGGCACAGATACGCAGTATTTT | CASSLGAGGTDTQYF
TRBD1 | TRBJ2-1 | TRBV6-6 | NA | TGTGCCAGCAGAACGGGACAGTACTACAATGAGCAGTTCTTC | CASRTGQYYNEQFF
NA | TRBJ1-1 | TRBV30 | once | TGTGCCTGGAGCGGCGAGGCTGAAGCTTTCTTT | CAWSGEAEAFF
TRBD1 | TRBJ1-1 | TRBV9 | NA | TGTGCCAGCAGCGTAGGGGACCAACAGGGGGCGGAGGGAGCTTTCTTT | CASSVGDQQGAEGAFF
NA | TRBJ1-3 | TRBV2 | NA | TGTGCCAGCGGGTCTTACCGTTGGATCTCTGGAAACACCATATATTTT | CASGSYRWISGNTIYF
TRBD1 | TRBJ1-5 | TRBV7-9 | NA | TGTGCCAGCAGCTTGACGACAGGGGCTACTCAGCCCCAGCATTTT | CASSLTTGATQPQHF
NA | TRBJ2-2 | TRBV7-9 | NA | TGTGCCAGCAGCTTAGGAGCCGGGGAGCTGTTTTTT | CASSLGAGELFF
NA | TRBJ2-3 | TRBV9 | NA | TGTGCCAGCAGCGTAGACGCCGAGCGACGGGACACAGATACGCAGTATTTT | CASSVDAERRDTDTQYF
TRBD1 | TRBJ1-2 | TRBV5-5 | NA | TGTGCCAGCAGCATGATAAACAGGGGGCGAGGATATGGCTACACCTTC | CASSMINRGRGYGYTF
NA | TRBJ1-2 | TRBV20-1 | NA | TGCAGAGCCGGGTCCCCGGGAGGCTACACCTTC | CRAGSPGGYTF
TRBD1 | TRBJ2-5 | TRBV11-2 | NA | TGTGCCAGCAGCTTGGTGCAGGGGGCCCTCCAAGAGACCCAGTACTTC | CASSLVQGALQETQYF
TRBD1 | TRBJ1-1 | TRBV2 | NA | TGTGCCAGCGTTCCAGGGGGCGCCGCTGAAGCTTTCTTT | CASVPGGAAEAFF
TRBD2 | TRBJ2-7 | TRBV2 | NA | TGTGCCAGCAAGCTAGCGGGAGGCGCCTACGAGCAGTACTTC | CASKLAGGAYEQYF
NA | TRBJ1-1 | TRBV4-2 | once | TGTGCCAGCAGCCAATCCGGACGTGACACTGAAGCTTTCTTT | CASSQSGRDTEAFF
TRBD2 | TRBJ2-3 | TRBV19 | NA | TGTGCCAGCACCCCGGGAGGTTCCACAGATACGCAGTATTTT | CASTPGGSTDTQYF
NA | TRBJ2-5 | TRBV5-1 | NA | TGCGCCAGCAGCTTGTCCAGGGTGGAGACCCAGTACTTC | CASSLSRVETQYF
TRBD1 | TRBJ1-2 | TRBV19 | NA | TGTGCCAGTAGTTCCCAGGACAGGTACTATGGCTACACCTTC | CASSSQDRYYGYTF
TRBD1 | TRBJ1-2 | TRBV30 | NA | TGTGCCTGGAGCCCCCAGGGGGGTAACTATGGCTACACCTTC | CAWSPQGGNYGYTF
TRBD2 | TRBJ2-1 | TRBV6-1 | NA | TGTGCCAGCAGGCCTTGGCGGGAGGAAGGAAATGAGCAGTTCTTC | CASRPWREEGNEQFF
TRBD1 | TRBJ1-5 | TRBV20-1 | NA | TGCAGTGCTGGGGACAGCTCGGCCCAGCATTTT | CSAGDSSAQHF
NA | TRBJ2-7 | TRBV9 | NA | TGTGCCAGCAGCGTGGCCCCGGGGGGCGCGTACGAGCAGTACTTC | CASSVAPGGAYEQYF
TRBD2 | TRBJ2-3 | TRBV11-2 | NA | TGTGCCAGCAGCCGGGGGGGATTAGCGGGAGTGGGCACAGATACGCAGTATTTT | CASSRGGLAGVGTDTQYF
TRBD1 | TRBJ2-7 | TRBV9 | NA | TGTGCCAGCAGCGGGGACAGGGGGCTCGAGCAGTACTTC | CASSGDRGLEQYF
NA | TRBJ1-1 | TRBV9 | NA | TGTGCCAGCAGCTACGGACCGGAGAACACTGAAGCTTTCTTT | CASSYGPENTEAFF
NA | TRBJ2-3 | TRBV28 | NA | TGTGCCAGCAGTTTACTGCCGGGAGATTTGGATACGCAGTATTTT | CASSLLPGDLDTQYF
TRBD1 | TRBJ2-5 | TRBV5-6 | NA | TGTGCCAGCAGCTTGTTGGGACAGGGGGAGACCCAGTACTTC | CASSLLGQGETQYF
TRBD2 | TRBJ2-2 | TRBV27 | NA | TGTGCCAGCAGTTTAAGACTCAGGTTAGCGGGGGCGAACACCGGGGAGCTGTTTTTT | CASSLRLRLAGANTGELFF
TRBD1 | TRBJ2-1 | TRBV10-2 | once | TGCGCCAGCAGGGAAGGACAGGACCCATACCCCCACCCTCACAATGAGCAGTTCTTC | CASREGQDPYPHPHNEQFF
NA | TRBJ1-5 | TRBV13 | NA | TGTGCCAGCAGCTTGGGGGCCTTCAATCAGCCCCAGCATTTT | CASSLGAFNQPQHF
TRBD1 | TRBJ1-1 | TRBV28 | NA | TGTGCCAGCTACGGGACAGGGGGCACTGAAGCTTTCTTT | CASYGTGGTEAFF
TRBD2 | TRBJ2-1 | TRBV11-3 | NA | TGTGCCAGCACCTCCTGGACTAGCCCCCCCAATGAGCAGTTCTTC | CASTSWTSPPNEQFF
NA | TRBJ2-7 | TRBV7-2 | NA | TGTGCCAGCAGCTTAGGCGGGACCCTTTACGAGCAGTACTTC | CASSLGGTLYEQYF
TRBD2 | TRBJ2-1 | TRBV10-2 | NA | TGCGCCAGCAGTGCGGGAAGCGGGAGGGAGCAGTTCTTC | CASSAGSGREQFF